The 11 T cell receptor beta chains below come from one sample, sequenced in a study of technical replicates of blood from several donors. The data were produced by immunoSEQ multiplex PCR, yet TCRdb's version contains in-frame clones alone and is incomplete. The table has 15,000 or so clones, around four fifths seen once. Sequenced: PBMCs. These receptors came from a human donor in good health.

The chain has TRBV21-1 and TRBJ2-7; the table's D call, TRBD2, has no DNA check behind it. TRBV21-1 is a pseudogene. The CDR3 covers 17 residues. The CDR3 DNA sequence: TGTGCCAGCAGCACCGGGACTAGCGGTTTAGTCACCTACGAGCAGTACTTC. Residues: CASSTGTSGLVTYEQYF.

This clone was detected only once. This rearrangement joins TRBV11-2 to TRBJ1-1; TRBD1 might be the D (6 bases). The V end was cut by 1 base, the J end by 1 base, with 16 bases between. The germline V gene encodes CDR1 SGHAT and CDR2 FQNNGV. The CDR3 has 17 amino acids. This CDR3 reads CASSLGAGGVKNTEAFF. In nucleotides, the CDR3 is TGTGCCAGCAGCTTAGGGGCGGGGGGCGTGAAGAACACTGAAGCTTTCTTT.

The chain employs TRBV6-5 and TRBJ2-3, with D possibly being TRBD2 (5 bases). With 6 bases removed from V and 6 bases from J, the gap between germline ends came to 10 bases. This CDR3 has 12 residues. CDR1 and CDR2 from the germline V gene are MNHEY and SVGAGI. As DNA, the CDR3 is TGTGCCAGCAGGTCCCCGGGGGATACGCAGTATTTT. Residues: CASRSPGDTQYF.

This chain joins TRBV5-6 and TRBJ1-5; 12 bases line up with TRBD1. Losses at the gene ends were 3 bases for V and 3 bases for J; bases not matched to a gene: 13. Germline V gene sequence: CDR1 SGHDT, CDR2 YYEEEE. The CDR3 has 19 residues. This CDR3 reads CASSSTGTGGASDNQPQHF. CDR3 bases: TGTGCCAGCAGCTCCACCGGGACAGGGGGCGCGAGTGACAATCAGCCCCAGCATTTT.

This rearrangement joins TRBV28 to TRBJ2-5, with D perhaps matching TRBD1 (6 bases). This CDR3 spans 15 amino acids. CDR1 MDHEN and CDR2 SYDVKM come from the germline V gene. V shed 6 bases and J shed 1 base, with 15 bases lying between them. The CDR3 loop reads CASRGASGAQETQYF. As DNA, the CDR3 is TGTGCCAGCAGGGGGGCTTCAGGGGCCCAAGAGACCCAGTACTTC.

This chain connects TRBV30 to TRBJ2-2, with 9 bases lining up with TRBD1. The junction had 6 bases not matched to a gene; V was cut back by 2 bases and J by 5 bases. The germline gives CDR1 GTSNPN, CDR2 SVGIG (reference sequence). This CDR3 is built from 15 residues. The CDR3 is CAWSTDRGGTGELFF. CDR3 bases: TGTGCCTGGAGTACGGACAGGGGCGGAACCGGGGAGCTGTTTTTT. The full variable domain, rest sourced from reference TRBV30 and TRBJ2-2, is SQTIHQWPATLVQPVGSPLSLECTVEGTSNPNLYWYRQAAGRGLQLLFYSVGIGQISSEVPQNLSASRPQDRQFILSSKKLLLSDSGFYLCAWSTDRGGTGELFFGEGSRLTVL.

The chain carries TRBV21-1 and TRBJ2-1; TRBD1 is taken as the D call from the table, unchecked against the DNA. TRBV21-1 is labeled a pseudogene. CDR3 length equals 18 residues. CDR3 DNA sequence: TGTGCCAGCAGCAAAGACCCGGGACAGGGAGACCGAATGGCCGAGCAGTTCTTC. It codes for CASSKDPGQGDRMAEQFF.

The genes are TRBV7-2 and TRBJ1-2, with TRBD1 matching over 10 bases. The germline V gene encodes CDR1 SGHTA and CDR2 FQGNSA. This CDR3 has 14 residues. V lost 4 bases to trimming and J lost 9 bases; unmatched junction nucleotides: 8. CDR3 sequence reads: CASSSTGGWGSYTF. The CDR3 bases are TGTGCCAGCAGCTCGACAGGGGGCTGGGGTAGCTACACCTTC.

The chain links TRBV27 to TRBJ2-7, with TRBD1 as a possible D gene (5 bases). The CDR3 totals 15 residues. Trimming left V 3 bases short and J 2 bases short, with 14 bases between. The germline gives CDR1 MNHEY, CDR2 SMNVEV (reference sequence). In nucleotides, the CDR3 is TGTGCCAGCAGTTTTCTAAGCAGGGATCCCTACGAGCAGTACTTC. As protein: CASSFLSRDPYEQYF.

The chain combines TRBV10-3 with TRBJ2-6; 8 bases fit TRBD1. CDR3 size: 16 residues. CDR1 and CDR2 from the germline V gene are ENHRY and SYGVKD. After removal of 6 bases from V and 3 bases from J, the junction contained 7 bases not matched to a gene. CDR3 in DNA: TGTGCCATCAGGGACAGGGAATTAGGTGGGGCCAACGTCCTGACTTTC. Residues: CAIRDRELGGANVLTF.

This rearrangement joins TRBV14 to TRBJ2-2, with D perhaps matching TRBD2 (6 bases). The CDR3 is made up of 17 amino acids. Trimming stripped 3 bases from V and 5 bases from J, with 19 bases between. CDR1 is SGHDN and CDR2 is FVKESK in the germline V gene. CDR3 loop: CASSQGIGRWSTGELFF. CDR3 nucleotide sequence: TGTGCCAGCAGCCAGGGTATTGGGAGGTGGAGTACCGGGGAGCTGTTTTTT.